This T cell receptor (beta chain) was obtained from a study of blood T cell repertoires in COVID-19. Participants were aged 18 to 89 years, lived in some 23 US areas, and enrolled virtually. The recovered donors of Cohort 3 showed two negative PCRs, clearance, or symptom resolution. Trimming shortened V by 0 bases and J by 5 bases, and 13 bases separated the two germline ends. CDR3 length: 15 residues. The germline CDR1 and CDR2 sequences are LGHNA and YSLEER. In the original processing: For nucleated cells, counts were estimated from reference gene primer amplification. TCRdb's table, derived via immunoSEQ multiplex PCR, lists solely in-frame clones and lacks some. The V and J calls and the clone size are those of that table, but D and trimming were determined from the DNA. Of about 220,000 clones in the sample, 70% to 85% are singletons; the top ten hold 3% to 4%.

The chain uses TRBV4-3 and TRBJ1-2, with D possibly TRBD1 on 6 matching bases. The source material was PBMCs or T cells enriched from blood (not recorded which). The receptor comes from a woman between 55 and 75 years old who had recovered from COVID-19. CDR3 loop: CASSQDGGAYYGYTF. In DNA, the CDR3 is TGCGCCAGCAGCCAAGATGGGGGGGCTTATTATGGCTACACCTTC.